Below, 21 T cell receptor beta chains from the same sample are listed, as sequenced in a study of cytomegalovirus exposure and HLA in healthy donors. The PCR made use of 60 Vbeta and 13 Jbeta primers. The data were produced by immunoSEQ multiplex PCR, yet TCRdb's version contains in-frame clones alone and is incomplete. Counted here are 150,000 to 200,000 clones, 82% occurring once; the ten biggest clones make up 1.7%. Material: PBMCs. These receptors all come from a young woman in good health and CMV-seronegative.

The CDR3 nucleotides are TGTGCCAGCAGCCGGACAACCATATACCCCTACAATGAGCAGTTCTTC. Translating it yields CASSRTTIYPYNEQFF. The chain links TRBV5-6 to TRBJ2-1, with a possible D match to TRBD1 (5 bases). Between the trimmed V and J ends, which lost 4 bases and 2 bases, there was a span of 16 bases. Germline V CDR1 and CDR2: SGHDT, YYEEEE. The CDR3 runs to 16 residues.

V gene TRBV23-1 combines with J gene TRBJ1-5; unclear D gene. TRBV23-1 falls under the ORF class, with uncertain function. The V gene lost 0 bases and the J gene lost 2 bases, with 14 bases spanning the gap. The CDR3 has 17 residues. CDR3 sequence: CASSQSNRWQGNQPQHF. The CDR3 DNA is TGCGCCAGCAGTCAATCGAATAGGTGGCAGGGCAATCAGCCCCAGCATTTT.

This CDR3 is CASSQGGLAVNEQFF. CDR3 bases: TGCGCCAGCAGCCAAGGGGGACTAGCCGTCAATGAGCAGTTCTTC. V is TRBV4-1 and J is TRBJ2-1, with 9 nucleotides matching TRBD2. This CDR3 is built from 15 residues. The V gene end was trimmed by 1 base and the J gene end by 6 bases; junction bases not matched to a gene: 4. Per the germline V gene, CDR1 is MGHRA and CDR2 is YSYEKL.

The table lists this clone with a few counts. The chain is built from TRBV27 and TRBJ2-1, with 9 bases lining up with TRBD2. Germline CDR1 and CDR2: MNHEY and SMNVEV (reference sequence). V lost 6 bases to trimming and J lost 6 bases; unmatched junction nucleotides: 18. CDR3 length: 18 residues. This CDR3 is CASRRVSGRQGLGNEQFF. The CDR3 DNA reads TGTGCCAGCAGGAGGGTTAGCGGGAGACAAGGGCTGGGCAATGAGCAGTTCTTC.

The chain combines TRBV4-3 with TRBJ1-2; 12 bases line up with TRBD1. This CDR3 contains 15 residues. Germline loops: CDR1 LGHNA, CDR2 YSLEER. Trimming took 3 bases from V and 6 from J; bases not matched to a gene: 5. CDR3 nucleotide sequence: TGCGCCAGCAGCCAGGGGGACAGGGGGCGACATGGCTACACCTTC. Its protein is CASSQGDRGRHGYTF.

V is TRBV29-1 and J is TRBJ2-1; D remains unclear. Trimming took 0 bases from V and 6 from J, leaving 12 bases between them. CDR3 size: 14 residues. The germline gives CDR1 SQVTM, CDR2 ANQGSEA. The CDR3 DNA sequence: TGCAGCGTTGAAGATCCCCAGTCGGGCAATGAGCAGTTCTTC. It translates to CSVEDPQSGNEQFF.

V usage is TRBV18 and J usage is TRBJ1-2, with D possibly matching TRBD1 (6 bases). Per germline, CDR1 KGHSH and CDR2 LQKENI. V gave up 5 bases and J gave up 4 bases, with 20 bases separating them. The CDR3 loop spans 16 amino acids. The CDR3 reads CASSTSQVTGPYGYTF. DNA of the CDR3: TGTGCCAGCTCAACTTCACAGGTCACAGGGCCCTATGGCTACACCTTC.

The rearrangement joins TRBV6-5 to TRBJ1-1, with unresolved D. Germline-derived CDR1 and CDR2 are MNHEY and SVGAGI. Trimming stripped 2 bases from V and 1 base from J, with 11 bases between. This CDR3 region has 15 residues. The CDR3 is CASSYASRRNTEAFF. CDR3 bases: TGTGCCAGCAGTTACGCTTCTAGAAGGAACACTGAAGCTTTCTTT.

The rearrangement uses TRBV14 and TRBJ2-1; TRBD1 might be the D (6 bases). Germline CDR1 and CDR2: SGHDN and FVKESK. This CDR3 region has 15 residues. Trimming pared 1 base from V and 6 bases from J, leaving 13 bases between. DNA for the CDR3: TGTGCCAGCAGCCAAGGACAGGAAGACCCCAATGAGCAGTTCTTC. Amino acids: CASSQGQEDPNEQFF.

The rearrangement links TRBV7-2 to TRBJ2-3; possibly TRBD1 for D (5 bases). The CDR3 has 15 residues. Trimming pared 4 bases from V and 1 base from J, leaving 12 bases between. Germline-derived CDR1 and CDR2 are SGHTA and FQGNSA. As DNA, the CDR3 is TGTGCCAGCAGCTATAGGGTAGGGGGCACAGATACGCAGTATTTT. This sequence encodes CASSYRVGGTDTQYF.

This clone appeared a few times. This sequence joins TRBV18 and TRBJ1-1; a possible D gene is TRBD1 (6 bases). This CDR3 is 15 amino acids long. The V and J ends lost 3 bases and 0 bases respectively, with 11 bases between them. Germline CDR1 is KGHSH and CDR2 is LQKENI. The chain's CDR3 is CASSPDGTLNTEAFF. The CDR3 DNA reads as TGTGCCAGCTCACCCGACGGGACACTGAACACTGAAGCTTTCTTT.

This chain joins TRBV10-3 and TRBJ2-5, with D perhaps matching TRBD2 (5 bases). CDR1 and CDR2 (germline): ENHRY, SYGVKD. The V and J ends lost 7 bases and 2 bases respectively, with 17 bases between them. The CDR3 is made up of 15 amino acids. The CDR3 region has the DNA TGTGCCATCAATGGGGAGACTGGAGATCAAGAGACCCAGTACTTC. This translates into CAINGETGDQETQYF.

The sample holds one count of this clone. The chain recombines TRBV27 with TRBJ2-5; tentatively, D is TRBD1 (5 bases). The closer fit of TRBJ2-7 to the DNA end suggests the J call may be wrong. Germline CDR1 MNHEY, CDR2 SMNVEV (reference sequence). This CDR3 is 13 amino acids long. The DNA of the CDR3 is TGTGCCAGCAGTCAGGGCCTCTCCTACGAGCAGTACTTC. Amino acids: CASSQGLSYEQYF.

The J gene is TRBJ2-3, the V gene TRBV18; 11 bases are a match to TRBD2. This CDR3 comprises 16 residues. V shed 6 bases and J 3 bases; nucleotides not matched to a gene: 8. Germline CDR1 reads KGHSH; CDR2 reads LQKENI. CDR3 region: CASSSFLAGGTDTQYF. The CDR3, as DNA: TGTGCCAGCTCCTCCTTTCTAGCGGGAGGAACAGATACGCAGTATTTT.

V and J are TRBV28 and TRBJ2-1; D is possibly TRBD2 (6 bases). The CDR3 contains 15 residues. V lost 8 bases and J lost 5, with 19 bases in between. Germline CDR1 is MDHEN and CDR2 is SYDVKM. This chain's CDR3 is CASGGRLVRHNEQFF. The CDR3 DNA is TGTGCCAGCGGGGGTAGACTAGTCCGTCACAATGAGCAGTTCTTC.

This clone was seen a few times. The chain combines TRBV4-1 with TRBJ1-4; D might be TRBD1 (5 bases). The CDR3 runs 16 residues. V dropped 2 bases and J dropped 7 bases, with 17 bases sitting between them. Looked up from germline, CDR1 is MGHRA and CDR2 is YSYEKL. CDR3 sequence: CASSQLGPGVREKLFF. In DNA, the CDR3 is TGCGCCAGCAGCCAACTTGGACCGGGGGTACGTGAAAAACTGTTTTTT.

This chain links TRBV10-3 with TRBJ2-3; 8 bases line up with TRBD1. The CDR3 loop spans 15 amino acids. Germline V gene lookup returns CDR1 ENHRY and CDR2 SYGVKD. Trimming at V came to 0 bases and at J to 8 bases, leaving 7 bases not matched to a gene. The CDR3 reads CAISESGQAQGTQYF. CDR3 in DNA: TGTGCCATCAGTGAGTCGGGACAGGCGCAGGGTACGCAGTATTTT.

In this sample, this clone turned up once. The V and J genes are TRBV19 and TRBJ2-7, with TRBD2 identical over 7 bases. Germline loops: CDR1 LNHDA, CDR2 SQIVND (reference sequence). There are 11 residues in the CDR3. V dropped 8 bases and J dropped 3; count of bases not matched to a gene: 1. In DNA, the CDR3 is TGTGCCAGTGGGACTAACTACGAGCAGTACTTC. Protein sequence: CASGTNYEQYF.

In its sample, this clone was seen a few times. This chain joins TRBV2 and TRBJ1-5; D gene unclear. Germline loops: CDR1 SNHLY, CDR2 FYNNEI. The CDR3 has 14 amino acids. V was cut by 5 bases and J by 7 bases, with 15 bases left in between. The CDR3 sequence is CASSFYLSVQPQHF. The CDR3 DNA reads TGTGCCAGCAGTTTCTATCTTTCGGTACAGCCCCAGCATTTT.

The chain recombines TRBV27 with TRBJ1-3; tentatively, D is TRBD1 (6 bases). Deletions cut 8 bases from V and 0 bases from J, with 14 bases between. CDR3 length: 15 amino acids. Germline V gene lookup returns CDR1 MNHEY and CDR2 SMNVEV (reference sequence). The CDR3 nucleotides are TGTGCCAGCCGATCCTACAGGGCCTCTGGAAACACCATATATTTT. This gives the protein CASRSYRASGNTIYF.

The chain employs TRBV12-5 and TRBJ2-7; TRBD1 agrees at 11 bases. V trimming: 7 bases; J trimming: 7 bases; junction bases outside the gene matches: 3. Per germline, CDR1 LGHNT and CDR2 FRNRAP. This CDR3 is 12 amino acids long. CDR3 protein: CASADRGREQYV. CDR3 nucleotides: TGTGCTAGTGCGGACAGGGGGCGAGAGCAGTACGTC.